These 32 T cell receptor beta chains were sequenced from one sample in a study of CD8 T cells in ankylosing spondylitis. Via MiXCR, TCRdb re-called the 5' RACE reads, giving one row per CDR3 protein. The table lists 250,000 or so distinct CDR3 sequences, roughly a quarter of them singletons, with around 0.58% in the top ten. Sequenced input: blood, either unsorted or a sorted T cell fraction (not recorded which). The receptors were gathered from a male donor with ankylosing spondylitis or in good health (not recorded which).

This chain uses TRBV30 with TRBJ2-1; 8 nucleotides line up with TRBD2. CDR3 size: 13 residues. Germline V lookup: CDR1 GTSNPN, CDR2 SVGIG (reference sequence). Trimming removed 8 bases from V and 5 bases from J; junction bases left unmatched: 8. The CDR3 region is CAGTGGGNNEQFF. The CDR3 nucleotides read TGTGCCGGGACGGGGGGGGGTAACAATGAGCAGTTCTTC.

Only a few counts were recorded for this clonotype. The chain employs TRBV12-3 or TRBV12-4 and TRBJ2-7, with 9 bases fitting TRBD1. The CDR3 loop spans 15 amino acids. With 7 bases clipped from V and 0 bases from J, the junction kept 7 bases outside the gene matches. The CDR3 DNA is TGTGCCAGCACCCCGGGACAGGGACTCTCCTACGAGCAGTACTTC. This translates into CASTPGQGLSYEQYF.

The chain links TRBV28 to TRBJ1-5, with D tentatively TRBD1 (6 bases). From germline, CDR1 is MDHEN and CDR2 SYDVKM. CDR3 size: 15 residues. Between the trimmed V and J ends, which lost 5 bases and 0 bases, there was a span of 11 bases. The CDR3 DNA sequence: TGTGCCAGCAGTCCCCAGGGGTTTAGCAATCAGCCCCAGCATTTT. Translation gives CASSPQGFSNQPQHF.

This clonotype was observed a few times. This sequence joins TRBV28 and TRBJ1-5, with D possibly TRBD1 on 6 matching bases. Between the trimmed V and J ends, which lost 6 bases and 6 bases, there was a span of 21 bases. The CDR3 covers 16 residues. From germline, CDR1 is MDHEN and CDR2 SYDVKM. The CDR3 coding sequence is TGTGCCAGCAGGCTTATGAGCAGGGGTGGCGGTCAGCCCCAGCATTTT. It is translated as CASRLMSRGGGQPQHF. Drawing the rest from reference TRBV28 and TRBJ1-5, the complete variable domain is DVKVTQSSRYLVKRTGEKVFLECVQDMDHENMFWYRQDPGLGLRLIYFSYDVKMKEKGDIPEGYSVSREKKERFSLILESASTNQTSMYLCASRLMSRGGGQPQHFGDGTRLSIL.

The table lists this clonotype with a few counts. The gene calls are TRBV6-1 and TRBJ2-5; 7 nucleotides agree with TRBD1. Germline values: CDR1 MNHNS, CDR2 SASEGT. V gave up 7 bases and J gave up 5 bases; unmatched junction bases: 7. This CDR3 has 13 residues. CDR3 protein: CASIQGGSETQYF. The CDR3 bases are TGTGCCAGCATCCAAGGGGGCAGCGAGACCCAGTACTTC.

V is TRBV20-1 and J is TRBJ2-5; either TRBD1 or TRBD2 may fit D (5 bases each). The germline V gene encodes CDR1 DFQATT and CDR2 SNEGSKA (reference sequence). The CDR3 contains 12 residues. Trimming took off 1 base at V and 7 bases at J, with 10 bases between the two ends. This CDR3 reads CSARGGAGTQYF. The CDR3 coding sequence is TGCAGTGCTAGAGGAGGGGCGGGGACCCAGTACTTC.

The sample holds one count of this clonotype. The CDR3 DNA follows: TGCAGTGCTAGAGATACGCGGGGGGGGATCGGGGAGCTGTTTTTT. Encoded protein: CSARDTRGGIGELFF. This rearrangement joins TRBV20-1 to TRBJ2-2, with 9 bases aligning to TRBD2. The CDR3 runs 15 residues. Germline V gives CDR1 DFQATT, CDR2 SNEGSKA (reference sequence). V was pared by 0 bases and J by 7 bases, with 6 bases of the junction left unmatched.

This clonotype was seen only a few times. The chain carries TRBV29-1 and TRBJ2-1, with 12 bases identical to TRBD2. CDR3 length: 14 residues. Germline loops: CDR1 SQVTM, CDR2 ANQGSEA. J gave up 8 bases and V 6 bases, and 8 bases lay outside the gene matches. The CDR3 DNA reads TGCAGCGTGGATACTAGCGGGGGGAGGGATGAGCAGTTCTTC. Residues: CSVDTSGGRDEQFF.

DNA for the CDR3: TGCAGTGCTAGGGGAGCAGCGGGGGGGCTCTCAGATACGCAGTATTTT. This gives the protein CSARGAAGGLSDTQYF. The V gene is TRBV20-1, the J gene TRBJ2-3; 10 bases are shared with TRBD2. Trimming at V came to 3 bases and at J to 4 bases, leaving 10 bases not matched to a gene. The CDR3 loop spans 16 amino acids. Germline V lookup: CDR1 DFQATT, CDR2 SNEGSKA (reference sequence).

This rearrangement joins TRBV15 to TRBJ2-3; D perhaps matches TRBD2 (6 bases). Germline lookup yields CDR1 LNHNV and CDR2 YYDKDF (reference sequence). The CDR3 runs to 16 residues. V lost 0 bases, J lost 4 bases, and 14 bases lay in between. CDR3 in DNA: TGTGCCACCAGCAGAGATGGGGGGTCAGCGGCAGATACGCAGTATTTT. Its protein product is CATSRDGGSAADTQYF. The entire variable domain, with the rest obtained from reference TRBV15 and TRBJ2-3, is as follows: DAMVIQNPRYQVTQFGKPVTLSCSQTLNHNVMYWYQQKSSQAPKLLFHYYDKDFNNEADTPDNFQSRRPNTSFCFLDIRSPGLGDTAMYLCATSRDGGSAADTQYFGPGTRLTVL.

This clonotype was counted many times. This chain links TRBV29-1 with TRBJ2-1; D is tentatively TRBD1 or TRBD2 (5 bases each). Germline V gives CDR1 SQVTM, CDR2 ANQGSEA. Trimming cost V 5 bases and J 4 bases, with 27 bases left between them. This CDR3 is 18 amino acids long. The CDR3: CSVRGRRSSREQYNEQFF. The CDR3 DNA reads as TGCAGCGTTAGGGGACGACGGTCTTCTAGGGAACAGTACAATGAGCAGTTCTTC.

This clonotype was observed a handful of times. V gene TRBV7-2 combines with J gene TRBJ2-1, with 9 bases fitting TRBD1. Unmatched junction bases numbered 7, after V lost 1 base and J lost 9 bases. This CDR3 contains 15 residues. CDR1 and CDR2 from the germline V gene are SGHTA and FQGNSA. This CDR3 is CASSLGDREGAEQFF. CDR3 sequence (DNA): TGTGCCAGCAGCTTAGGGGACAGGGAAGGGGCTGAGCAGTTCTTC.

This clonotype appeared many times. The rearrangement uses TRBV7-2 and TRBJ2-5; 11 nucleotides match TRBD2. The junction had 3 bases not matched to a gene; V was cut back by 4 bases and J by 2 bases. This CDR3 is 15 amino acids long. Germline CDR1 and CDR2: SGHTA and FQGNSA. Here the CDR3 DNA reads TGTGCCAGCAGCTATCGGACTAGCGGGCAAGAGACCCAGTACTTC. This gives the protein CASSYRTSGQETQYF.

This clonotype was seen at least ten times. The CDR3 loop reads CASSPPTIETQYF. The CDR3 DNA reads as TGTGCCAGCTCACCCCCCACCATCGAGACCCAGTACTTC. This sequence joins TRBV18 and TRBJ2-5; D remains unclear. The V and J ends lost 3 bases and 5 bases respectively, with 10 bases between them. Germline CDR1 is KGHSH and CDR2 is LQKENI. The CDR3 length is 13 residues.

This clonotype has only a few counts. The genes are TRBV12-3 or TRBV12-4 and TRBJ1-5, with D unresolved. V was pared by 5 bases and J by 0 bases, with 5 bases between. The CDR3 consists of 13 residues. The CDR3 DNA sequence: TGTGCCAGCAGTGACACTAGCAATCAGCCCCAGCATTTT. Translating it yields CASSDTSNQPQHF.

At least ten counts were recorded for this clonotype. The rearrangement joins TRBV28 to TRBJ2-1; 7 bases match TRBD2. J was trimmed by 1 base and V by 2 bases; bases with no gene match: 2. The germline CDR1 and CDR2 sequences are MDHEN and SYDVKM. The CDR3 covers 15 residues. CDR3 nucleotide sequence: TGTGCCAGCAGTTTAGTCGGGGGGTCCTACAATGAGCAGTTCTTC. It encodes CASSLVGGSYNEQFF.

This clonotype was seen more than once but under ten times. This chain connects TRBV20-1 to TRBJ2-1, with 7 bases matching TRBD2. The CDR3 contains 16 residues. After removal of 6 bases from V and 0 bases from J, the junction contained 11 bases not matched to a gene. Germline V CDR1 and CDR2: DFQATT, SNEGSKA (reference sequence). In DNA, the CDR3 is TGCAGTGCAGGGACGACTAGCTCACCCTCCTACAATGAGCAGTTCTTC. Translated, it gives CSAGTTSSPSYNEQFF.

This clonotype was seen repeatedly, ten times or more. The chain links TRBV29-1 to TRBJ2-5, with TRBD2 matching 11 bases. Germline-derived CDR1 and CDR2 are SQVTM and ANQGSEA. The CDR3 consists of 15 residues. J lost 2 bases, V lost 5 bases, and 7 bases had no gene match. The CDR3 spells CSVPPSGGQQETQYF. In DNA, the CDR3 is TGCAGCGTTCCTCCTAGCGGGGGGCAGCAAGAGACCCAGTACTTC.

This clonotype showed up just a few times. V is TRBV12-3 or TRBV12-4 and J is TRBJ2-5, with 9 bases aligning to TRBD1. V lost 5 bases, J lost 5 bases, and 12 bases stayed unmatched. This CDR3 contains 16 residues. In DNA form, the CDR3 reads TGTGCCAGCAGTCCCCTCCGGGACAGGGAATATGAGACCCAGTACTTC. Translating gives CASSPLRDREYETQYF.

V is TRBV30 and J is TRBJ2-3; 9 positions match TRBD2. Germline assignment: CDR1 GTSNPN and CDR2 SVGIG (reference sequence). The trim removed 1 base at V and 5 bases at J, leaving 13 bases unmatched. The CDR3 sequence is 17 residues long. The CDR3 protein is CAWSGQVRRGGLDTQYF. The CDR3 DNA is TGTGCCTGGAGTGGGCAGGTCAGGCGGGGGGGCCTAGATACGCAGTATTTT. Using reference TRBV30 and TRBJ2-3 for the parts outside the CDR3, the full variable domain is SQTIHQWPATLVQPVGSPLSLECTVEGTSNPNLYWYRQAAGRGLQLLFYSVGIGQISSEVPQNLSASRPQDRQFILSSKKLLLSDSGFYLCAWSGQVRRGGLDTQYFGPGTRLTVL.

The genes are TRBV7-9 and TRBJ2-1; D perhaps matches TRBD2 (5 bases). Germline-derived CDR1 and CDR2 are SEHNR and FQNEAQ (reference sequence). V was pared by 5 bases and J by 8 bases, with 13 bases between. The CDR3 is 13 residues long. The CDR3 bases are TGTGCCAGCAGCCCCGGAGGCTGGGATGAGCAGTTCTTC. Translating gives CASSPGGWDEQFF.

This clonotype was seen ten or more times. The chain employs TRBV12-3 or TRBV12-4 and TRBJ2-1; D may be TRBD2 (6 bases). Trimming pared 7 bases from V and 10 bases from J, leaving 17 bases between. This CDR3 is built from 13 residues. DNA for the CDR3: TGTGCCAGCATCCTTTTCGGGGGTTGGGAGCAGTTCTTC. Encoded protein: CASILFGGWEQFF.

V is TRBV20-1 and J is TRBJ2-5; no clear D. Germline values: CDR1 DFQATT, CDR2 SNEGSKA (reference sequence). The V end lost 2 bases, the J end lost 5 bases, and 9 bases lay between the germline ends. The CDR3 consists of 12 residues. In DNA, the CDR3 is TGCAGTGCTAGAAGGTTGGAGGAGACCCAGTACTTC. It yields the protein CSARRLEETQYF.

The chain uses TRBV20-1 and TRBJ1-1; tentatively, D is TRBD1 (5 bases). The ends were cut back, 0 bases at V and 3 bases at J, with 11 bases in the middle. Germline values: CDR1 DFQATT, CDR2 SNEGSKA (reference sequence). This CDR3 is 14 amino acids long. The CDR3 bases are TGCAGTGCTAGAGAGTCGGGGACGGACACTGAAGCTTTCTTT. Protein: CSARESGTDTEAFF.

This clonotype has more than one count but fewer than ten. This sequence joins TRBV20-1 and TRBJ2-3; D ambiguous. The germline V gene encodes CDR1 DFQATT and CDR2 SNEGSKA (reference sequence). This CDR3 has 13 amino acids. V was cut by 4 bases and J by 6 bases, with 14 bases left in between. The DNA for the CDR3 is TGCAGTGCTACGACCCCCCGAGCTGATACGCAGTATTTT. Translated, it gives CSATTPRADTQYF.

This clonotype was observed many times. This chain uses TRBV12-3 or TRBV12-4 with TRBJ2-5; tentatively, D is TRBD2 (7 bases). CDR3 size: 17 residues. The V end was cut by 6 bases, the J end by 4 bases, with 24 bases between. CDR3 nucleotide sequence: TGTGCCAGCAGCCACCCCGAGGTGGGGGGAGGGGGAGAGACCCAGTACTTC. It encodes CASSHPEVGGGGETQYF.

The rearrangement uses TRBV12-3 or TRBV12-4 and TRBJ1-2; TRBD1 might be the D (6 bases). The ends were cut back, 6 bases at V and 7 bases at J, with 15 bases in the middle. The CDR3 contains 13 residues. CDR3 in amino acids: CASRQAGAGGYTF. The CDR3 DNA reads as TGTGCCAGCAGACAGGCGGGGGCCGGTGGCTACACCTTC.

This clonotype occurred many times. The chain recombines TRBV20-1 with TRBJ2-5; TRBD2 matches at 12 bases. Germline CDR1 and CDR2: DFQATT and SNEGSKA (reference sequence). The length of the CDR3 is 15 residues. With V trimmed by 6 bases and J by 3 bases, 8 bases remained unmatched. DNA of the CDR3: TGCAGTGCCACCGGACTAGCGGGGATGAAAGAGACCCAGTACTTC. Its protein is CSATGLAGMKETQYF.

This chain links TRBV7-2 with TRBJ2-3, with D unclear. Germline values: CDR1 SGHTA, CDR2 FQGNSA. The length of the CDR3 is 15 residues. V was pared by 5 bases and J by 2 bases, with 14 bases between. CDR3: CASSADAGFTDTQYF. DNA for the CDR3: TGTGCCAGCAGCGCGGACGCCGGCTTCACAGATACGCAGTATTTT.

This clonotype was recorded a few times. The chain combines TRBV29-1 with TRBJ2-1; a possible D gene is TRBD1 (6 bases). The germline V gene encodes CDR1 SQVTM and CDR2 ANQGSEA. This CDR3 is 16 amino acids long. The V end lost 4 bases, the J end lost 2 bases, and 18 bases lay between the germline ends. The CDR3 loop reads CSVVGGQGLTYNEQFF. The CDR3 coding sequence is TGCAGCGTTGTTGGGGGCCAGGGGCTTACCTACAATGAGCAGTTCTTC.

The J gene is TRBJ2-3, the V gene TRBV20-1; D ambiguous. Trimming pared 4 bases from V and 4 bases from J, leaving 9 bases between. The CDR3 sequence is 12 residues long. CDR1 is DFQATT, CDR2 SNEGSKA, per germline (reference sequence). The CDR3 spells CSATELADTQYF. The CDR3 coding sequence is TGCAGTGCTACCGAGCTAGCAGATACGCAGTATTTT.

The V gene is TRBV29-1, the J gene TRBJ2-3; the D gene is possibly TRBD1 (5 bases). CDR3 length: 13 residues. Looked up from germline, CDR1 is SQVTM and CDR2 is ANQGSEA. Trimming removed 3 bases at V and 1 base at J, with 8 bases between. The CDR3 reads CSVDFRGTDTQYF. In DNA, the CDR3 is TGCAGCGTTGATTTCAGGGGCACAGATACGCAGTATTTT.